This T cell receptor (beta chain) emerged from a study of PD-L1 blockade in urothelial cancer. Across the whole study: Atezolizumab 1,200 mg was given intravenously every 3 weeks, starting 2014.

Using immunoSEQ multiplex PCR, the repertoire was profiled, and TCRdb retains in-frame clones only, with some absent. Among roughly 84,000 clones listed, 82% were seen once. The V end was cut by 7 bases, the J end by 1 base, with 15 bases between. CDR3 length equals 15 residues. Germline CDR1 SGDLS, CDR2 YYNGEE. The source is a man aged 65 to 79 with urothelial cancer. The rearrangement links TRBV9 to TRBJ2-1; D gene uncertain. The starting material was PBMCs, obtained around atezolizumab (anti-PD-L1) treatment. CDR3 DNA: TGTGCCAGCTCCCCCCCCGGCGGATCCTACAATGAGCAGTTCTTC. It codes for CASSPPGGSYNEQFF.